The rows below give T cell receptor beta chains drawn from one sample of a study of shared clonotypes between healthy human individuals. This table comes from immunoSEQ multiplex PCR, and its TCRdb copy is limited to in-frame clones, with some not included. Of about 600,000 clones listed, around 97% are singletons. Source material: naive CD4+ T cells sorted from blood. Every receptor here comes from a woman aged 30 to 39 in good health. CDR3s include the opening cysteine and the closing phenylalanine or tryptophan. D genes are given only for firm matches. Not every row has a clone size; where given, it reads once, few, many or a size class.

>NA|TRBV28|TRBJ1-1|NA
CASSLPSQLKPEAFF
TGTGCCAGCAGTTTACCGTCCCAATTGAAACCTGAAGCTTTCTTT
>NA|TRBV19|TRBJ1-2|TRBD1
CASSRDRGNYGYTF
TGTGCCAGTAGTCGGGACAGGGGGAACTATGGCTACACCTTC
>NA|TRBV18|TRBJ1-2|NA
CASSPREGYGYTF
TGTGCCAGCTCACCAAGGGAGGGCTATGGCTACACCTTC
>NA|TRBV7-9|TRBJ2-7|NA
CASSLAGATGLTDEQYF
TGTGCCAGCAGCTTGGCCGGGGCCACGGGATTAACCGACGAGCAGTACTTC
>NA|TRBV10-3|TRBJ2-7|TRBD1
CAISERTGAYEQYF
TGTGCCATCAGTGAGCGGACAGGGGCCTACGAGCAGTACTTC
>NA|TRBV7-9|TRBJ2-7|TRBD1
CASSLGQGDYEQYF
TGTGCCAGCAGCTTGGGTCAGGGGGACTACGAGCAGTACTTC
>NA|TRBV6-5|TRBJ1-2|NA
CASSYSIIRGAYGYTF
TGTGCCAGCAGTTACTCGATCATAAGAGGGGCTTATGGCTACACCTTC
>NA|TRBV9|TRBJ2-7|TRBD2
CASSVAVGGPYEQYF
TGTGCCAGCAGCGTAGCGGTGGGAGGGCCGTACGAGCAGTACTTC
>NA|TRBV4-1|TRBJ2-5|NA
CASSQEQETQYF
TGCGCCAGCAGCCAGGAACAGGAGACCCAGTACTTC
>NA|TRBV18|TRBJ1-1|NA
CASSPPLGENTEAFF
TGTGCCAGCTCACCACCCCTAGGGGAGAACACTGAAGCTTTCTTT
>NA|TRBV5-4|TRBJ1-2|TRBD1
CASSLGQGADGYTF
TGTGCCAGCAGCTTAGGACAGGGGGCGGACGGCTACACCTTC
>NA|TRBV7-3|TRBJ2-1|TRBD2
CASSLMGLAAYNEQFF
TGTGCCAGCAGCTTAATGGGACTAGCGGCGTACAATGAGCAGTTCTTC
>NA|TRBV5-1|TRBJ2-7|NA
CASSLSVSSVSYEQYF
TGCGCCAGCAGCTTGTCTGTGTCTAGCGTCTCCTACGAGCAGTACTTC
>NA|TRBV28|TRBJ1-1|TRBD1
CASISLWATGDTEAFF
TGTGCCAGCATTTCATTATGGGCAACAGGGGACACTGAAGCTTTCTTT
>NA|TRBV19|TRBJ2-3|NA
CASSMGPNPQYF
TGTGCCAGTAGTATGGGCCCAAACCCCCAGTATTTT
>NA|TRBV6-5|TRBJ2-2|NA
CASSYSRANTGELFF
TGTGCCAGCAGTTACTCGAGGGCGAACACCGGGGAGCTGTTTTTT
>NA|TRBV11-2|TRBJ2-2|TRBD2
CASSPLTGGGNTGELFF
TGTGCCAGCAGCCCCCTCACGGGAGGCGGGAACACCGGGGAGCTGTTTTTT
>NA|TRBV29-1|TRBJ1-1|NA
CSVSRQRNTEAFF
TGCAGCGTTAGTAGACAGAGGAACACTGAAGCTTTCTTT
>NA|TRBV10-3|TRBJ2-7|TRBD2
CAISDRTRLHYEQYF
TGTGCCATCAGTGACCGGACTAGGCTGCACTACGAGCAGTACTTC
>NA|TRBV4-1|TRBJ1-4|NA
CASSQDHEYYEKLFF
TGCGCCAGCAGCCAAGACCACGAATACTATGAAAAACTGTTTTTT
>NA|TRBV5-1|TRBJ2-1|TRBD2
CASSLGTRGSNEQFF
TGCGCCAGCAGCTTAGGGACTAGAGGTTCCAATGAGCAGTTCTTC
>NA|TRBV5-1|TRBJ2-6|NA
CASSLKPYSGANVLTF
TGCGCCAGCAGCTTGAAACCATATTCTGGGGCCAACGTCCTGACTTTC
>NA|TRBV30|TRBJ2-7|TRBD2
CAWSVLASEQYF
TGTGCCTGGAGTGTACTAGCGAGTGAGCAGTACTTC
>NA|TRBV7-3|TRBJ2-5|NA
CASSRRGAGEMETQYF
TGTGCCAGCAGCAGACGAGGGGCCGGGGAGATGGAGACCCAGTACTTC
>NA|TRBV5-1|TRBJ2-5|NA
CASSLATTGETQYF
TGCGCCAGCAGCTTGGCAACGACTGGGGAGACCCAGTACTTC
>NA|TRBV6-5|TRBJ2-7|TRBD1
CASSYSWDRDYEQYF
TGTGCCAGCAGTTACTCTTGGGACAGGGACTACGAGCAGTACTTC
>NA|TRBV7-8|TRBJ2-1|NA
CASSYRTGTPRGGEQFF
TGTGCCAGCAGCTATCGTACCGGGACTCCCCGCGGTGGGGAGCAGTTCTTC
>NA|TRBV5-6|TRBJ2-5|TRBD1
CASRIQGFDQYF
TGTGCCAGCAGAATACAGGGGTTTGACCAGTACTTC
>NA|TRBV18|TRBJ2-1|NA
CASSPRGEGEQFF
TGTGCCAGCTCACCTAGGGGCGAGGGTGAGCAGTTCTTC
>NA|TRBV11-3|TRBJ2-1|NA
CASSLEGTSYNEQFF
TGTGCCAGCAGCTTAGAGGGCACGTCCTACAATGAGCAGTTCTTC
>NA|TRBV28|TRBJ1-6|NA
CASTYHGADNSPLHF
TGTGCCAGCACCTACCACGGGGCCGATAATTCACCCCTCCACTTT
>NA|TRBV6-1|TRBJ1-5|NA
CASLWAADGNQPQHF
TGTGCCAGCCTTTGGGCTGCCGACGGAAATCAGCCCCAGCATTTT
>NA|TRBV6-5|TRBJ2-1|TRBD1
CASRSDRGLLNEQFF
TGTGCCAGCAGGTCGGACAGGGGGCTGTTGAATGAGCAGTTCTTC
>NA|TRBV28|TRBJ2-7|NA
CASSLRGTSIF
TGTGCCAGCAGTTTACGGGGGACGTCAATCTTC
>NA|TRBV19|TRBJ2-1|TRBD1
CASSRTGVDEQFF
TGTGCCAGTAGTCGGACAGGGGTCGATGAGCAGTTCTTC
>NA|TRBV30|TRBJ2-1|TRBD2
CAWSPSGKQFF
TGTGCCTGGAGCCCGAGCGGGAAGCAGTTCTTC
>NA|TRBV19|TRBJ1-5|NA
CASSTGLYSNQPQHF
TGTGCCAGTAGTACGGGACTTTATAGCAATCAGCCCCAGCATTTT
>NA|TRBV4-2|TRBJ2-5|NA
CASSGTGTLLETQYF
TGTGCCAGCAGCGGCACCGGGACGTTGTTGGAGACCCAGTACTTC
>NA|TRBV6-1|TRBJ2-1|NA
CASSEPPSSYNEQFF
TGTGCCAGCAGTGAGCCCCCGAGCTCCTACAATGAGCAGTTCTTC
>once|TRBV18|TRBJ2-5|NA
CASSPPHGETQYF
TGTGCCAGCTCACCTCCCCACGGGGAGACCCAGTACTTC
>NA|TRBV5-1|TRBJ1-5|TRBD1
CASSEGQGNQPQHF
TGCGCCAGCAGCGAAGGACAGGGGAATCAGCCCCAGCATTTT
>NA|TRBV2|TRBJ1-2|TRBD1
CASRPQGALIYGYTF
TGTGCCAGCAGACCACAGGGGGCTCTCATCTATGGCTACACCTTC
>NA|TRBV28|TRBJ2-1|TRBD1
CASSLDRGYEQFF
TGTGCCAGCAGTTTAGACAGGGGTTATGAGCAGTTCTTC
>NA|TRBV9|TRBJ2-3|NA
CASSVVGDTQYF
TGTGCCAGCAGCGTAGTAGGAGATACGCAGTATTTT
>NA|TRBV23-1|TRBJ2-7|NA
CASSQLADSVSSYEQYF
TGCGCCAGCAGTCAATTAGCGGACAGCGTCAGCTCCTACGAGCAGTACTTC
>NA|TRBV28|TRBJ2-3|NA
CATRTPRNFWSDTQYF
TGTGCCACCCGCACCCCTCGGAACTTTTGGTCAGATACGCAGTATTTT
>NA|TRBV7-6|TRBJ2-1|TRBD2
CASSFLSSGSLDEQFF
TGTGCCAGCAGCTTTCTATCTAGCGGGAGTCTGGATGAGCAGTTCTTC
>NA|TRBV19|TRBJ1-5|TRBD1
CASSSQGDNQPQHF
TGTGCCAGTAGTTCTCAGGGGGACAATCAGCCCCAGCATTTT
>NA|TRBV28|TRBJ2-5|NA
CASSLKPRTGPPWGETQYF
TGTGCCAGCAGTTTAAAACCGCGAACCGGGCCCCCCTGGGGAGAGACCCAGTACTTC
>NA|TRBV19|TRBJ1-5|NA
CASSIGDISNQPQHF
TGTGCCAGTAGTATAGGGGACATTAGCAATCAGCCCCAGCATTTT
>NA|TRBV7-6|TRBJ2-2|NA
CASSQPGEGLTGELFF
TGTGCCAGCAGCCAACCGGGAGAAGGGCTCACCGGGGAGCTGTTTTTT
>NA|TRBV4-1|TRBJ2-7|NA
CASSQAVGGGREQYF
TGCGCCAGCAGCCAAGCCGTCGGCGGTGGGCGCGAGCAGTACTTC